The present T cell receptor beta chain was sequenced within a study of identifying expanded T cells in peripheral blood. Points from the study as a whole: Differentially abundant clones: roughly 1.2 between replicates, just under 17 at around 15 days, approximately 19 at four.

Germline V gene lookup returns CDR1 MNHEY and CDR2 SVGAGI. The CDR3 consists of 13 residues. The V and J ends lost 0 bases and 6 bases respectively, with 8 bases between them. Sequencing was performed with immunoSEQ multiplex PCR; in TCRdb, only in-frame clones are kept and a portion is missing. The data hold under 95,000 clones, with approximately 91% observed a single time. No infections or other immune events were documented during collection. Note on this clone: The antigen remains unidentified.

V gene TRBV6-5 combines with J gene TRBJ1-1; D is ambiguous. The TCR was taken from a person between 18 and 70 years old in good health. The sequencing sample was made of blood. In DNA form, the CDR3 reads TGTGCCAGCAGTTACTCCTTTGGGGCTGAAGCTTTCTTT. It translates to CASSYSFGAEAFF.